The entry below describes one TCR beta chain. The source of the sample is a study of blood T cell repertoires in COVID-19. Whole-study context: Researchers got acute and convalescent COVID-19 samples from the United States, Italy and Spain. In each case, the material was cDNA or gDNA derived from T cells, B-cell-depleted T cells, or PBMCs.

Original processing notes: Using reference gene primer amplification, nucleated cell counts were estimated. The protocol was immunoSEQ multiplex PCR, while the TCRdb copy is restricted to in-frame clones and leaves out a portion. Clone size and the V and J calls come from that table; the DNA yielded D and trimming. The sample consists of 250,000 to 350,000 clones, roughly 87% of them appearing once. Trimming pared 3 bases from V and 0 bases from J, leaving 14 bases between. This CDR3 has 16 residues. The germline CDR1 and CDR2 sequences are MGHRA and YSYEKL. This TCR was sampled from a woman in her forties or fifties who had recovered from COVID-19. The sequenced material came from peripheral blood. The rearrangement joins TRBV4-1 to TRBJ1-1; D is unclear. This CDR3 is CASSQVRVPMNTEAFF. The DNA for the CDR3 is TGCGCCAGCAGCCAGGTCCGGGTCCCAATGAACACTGAAGCTTTCTTT.